This TCR beta chain is from a study of cytomegalovirus exposure and HLA in healthy donors. Study observations and caveats: Generally TCR sequences proved uncommon, though certain public TCRs appeared in numerous donors. Reports showed the classifier diagnosing cytomegalovirus status with high specificity and sensitivity.

Germline lookup yields CDR1 MDHEN and CDR2 SYDVKM. V was clipped by 8 bases and J by 3 bases, with 11 bases between them. The CDR3 contains 12 residues. Clones were sequenced by immunoSEQ multiplex PCR, and TCRdb holds only the in-frame ones, with some missing. The repertoire holds about 70,000 clones, with around 95% as singletons. With respect to this clone: No antigen is known for it.

Sequencing input: PBMCs. The receptor was isolated from a woman between 18 and 29 years old in good health and CMV-seropositive. The chain couples TRBV28 to TRBJ2-7; D unresolved. The DNA of the CDR3 is TGTGCCAGCCGCTTTAGCAGCTACGAGCAGTACTTC. Protein product: CASRFSSYEQYF.